This T cell receptor beta chain was recovered during a study of blood T cell repertoires in COVID-19. About the research overall: Samples representing acute and convalescent COVID-19 were sourced from the United States, Italy and Spain. Nucleic acid was either cDNA or gDNA, and it came from T cells, B-cell-depleted T cells, or PBMCs.

Clones were read by immunoSEQ multiplex PCR, and TCRdb kept only the in-frame ones, dropping some. The data contain about 370,000 clones, roughly 90% of them singletons. V lost 4 bases, J lost 8 bases, and 7 bases stayed unmatched. Germline V CDR1 and CDR2: MNHEY, SVGAGI. This CDR3 region has 16 residues. Sequenced input: peripheral blood. The chain uses TRBV6-5 and TRBJ1-6, with 11 bases fitting TRBD1. This clonotype was sampled from a woman between 25 and 40 years old with COVID-19, enrolled during active disease. The CDR3 reads CASSFGQGARDSPLHF. CDR3 DNA: TGTGCCAGCAGTTTTGGACAGGGGGCGAGGGATTCACCCCTCCACTTT.